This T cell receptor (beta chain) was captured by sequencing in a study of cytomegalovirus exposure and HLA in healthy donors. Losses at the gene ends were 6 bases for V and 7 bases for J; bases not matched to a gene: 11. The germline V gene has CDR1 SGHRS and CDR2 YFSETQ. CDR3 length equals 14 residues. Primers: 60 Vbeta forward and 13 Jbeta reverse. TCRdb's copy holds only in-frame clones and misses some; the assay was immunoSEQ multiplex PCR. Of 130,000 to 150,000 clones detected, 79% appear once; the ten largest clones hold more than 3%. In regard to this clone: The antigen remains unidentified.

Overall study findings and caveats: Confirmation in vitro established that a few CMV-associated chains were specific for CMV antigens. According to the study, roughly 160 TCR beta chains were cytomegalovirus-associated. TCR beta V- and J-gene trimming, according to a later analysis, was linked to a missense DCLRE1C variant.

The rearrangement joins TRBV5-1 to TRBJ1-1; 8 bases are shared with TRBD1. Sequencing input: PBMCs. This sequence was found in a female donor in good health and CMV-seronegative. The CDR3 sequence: CASTVAGGQDEAFF. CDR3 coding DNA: TGCGCCAGCACCGTGGCTGGGGGACAGGATGAAGCTTTCTTT.